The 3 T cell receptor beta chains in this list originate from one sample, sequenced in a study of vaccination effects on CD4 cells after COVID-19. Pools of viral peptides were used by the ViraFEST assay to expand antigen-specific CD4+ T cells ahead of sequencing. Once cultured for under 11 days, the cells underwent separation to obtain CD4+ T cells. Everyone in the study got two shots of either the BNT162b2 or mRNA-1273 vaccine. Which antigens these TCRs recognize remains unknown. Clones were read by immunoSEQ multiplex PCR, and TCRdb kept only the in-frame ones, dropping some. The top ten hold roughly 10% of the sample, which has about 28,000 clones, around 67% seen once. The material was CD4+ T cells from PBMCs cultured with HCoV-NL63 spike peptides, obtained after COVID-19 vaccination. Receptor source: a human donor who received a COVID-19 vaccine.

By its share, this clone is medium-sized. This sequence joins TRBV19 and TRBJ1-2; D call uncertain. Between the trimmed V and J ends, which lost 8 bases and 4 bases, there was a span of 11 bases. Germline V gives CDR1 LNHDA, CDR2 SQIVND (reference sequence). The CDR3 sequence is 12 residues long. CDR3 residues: CASAEARYGYTF. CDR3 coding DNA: TGTGCCAGTGCAGAAGCCCGCTATGGCTACACCTTC.

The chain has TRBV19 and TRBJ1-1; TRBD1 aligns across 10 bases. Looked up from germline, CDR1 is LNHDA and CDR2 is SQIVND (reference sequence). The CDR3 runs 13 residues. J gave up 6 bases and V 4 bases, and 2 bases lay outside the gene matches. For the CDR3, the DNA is TGTGCCAGTAGTAGGGACAGGGGCCCTGAAGCTTTCTTT. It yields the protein CASSRDRGPEAFF.

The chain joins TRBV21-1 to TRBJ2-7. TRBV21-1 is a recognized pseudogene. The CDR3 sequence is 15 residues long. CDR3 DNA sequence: TGTGCCAGCAGCGAGACTCCGGACGGCCCTCTCGAGCAGTACTTC. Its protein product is CASSETPDGPLEQYF.